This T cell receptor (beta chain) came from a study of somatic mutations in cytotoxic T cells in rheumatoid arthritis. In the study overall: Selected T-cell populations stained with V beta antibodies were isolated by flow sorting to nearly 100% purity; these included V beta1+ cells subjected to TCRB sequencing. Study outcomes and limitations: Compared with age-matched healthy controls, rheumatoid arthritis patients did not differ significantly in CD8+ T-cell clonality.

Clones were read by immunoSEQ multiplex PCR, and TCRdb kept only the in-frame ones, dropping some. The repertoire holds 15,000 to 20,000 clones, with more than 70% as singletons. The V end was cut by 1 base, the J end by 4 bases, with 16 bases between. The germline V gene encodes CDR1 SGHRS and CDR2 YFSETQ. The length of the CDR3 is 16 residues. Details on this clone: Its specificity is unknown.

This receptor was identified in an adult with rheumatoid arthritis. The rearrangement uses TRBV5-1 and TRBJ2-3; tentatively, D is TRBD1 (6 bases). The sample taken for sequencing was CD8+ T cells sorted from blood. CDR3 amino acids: CASSLYRATLSDTQYF. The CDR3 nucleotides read TGCGCCAGCAGCTTGTACAGGGCCACCCTCTCAGATACGCAGTATTTT.